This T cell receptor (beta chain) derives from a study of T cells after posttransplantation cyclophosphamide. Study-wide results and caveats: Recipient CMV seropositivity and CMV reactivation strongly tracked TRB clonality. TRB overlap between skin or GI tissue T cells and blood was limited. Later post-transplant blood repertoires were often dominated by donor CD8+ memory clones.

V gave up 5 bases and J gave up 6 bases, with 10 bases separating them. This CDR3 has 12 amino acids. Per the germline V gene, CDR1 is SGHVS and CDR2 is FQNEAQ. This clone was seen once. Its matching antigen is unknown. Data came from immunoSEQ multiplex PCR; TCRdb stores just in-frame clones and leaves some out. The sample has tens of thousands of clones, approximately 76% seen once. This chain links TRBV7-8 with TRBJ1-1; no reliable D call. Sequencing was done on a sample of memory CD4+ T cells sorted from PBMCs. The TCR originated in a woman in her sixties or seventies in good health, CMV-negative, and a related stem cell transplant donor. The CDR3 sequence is CASSPSIAEAFF. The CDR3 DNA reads TGTGCCAGCAGCCCGAGTATCGCTGAAGCTTTCTTT.